This T cell receptor (beta chain) was profiled in a study of long-term antiretroviral therapy in people with HIV. As for the study in general: When the earliest samples were collected, ART was typically delayed until CD4 counts fell.

The V and J ends lost 6 bases and 2 bases respectively, with 22 bases between them. Per germline, CDR1 SQVTM and CDR2 ANQGSEA. The CDR3 contains 16 residues. The study's findings and limits: Data on ART adherence, viral resistance or therapy changes were unavailable. Blood was collected between about 2004 and 2017, possibly under older ART regimens.

The run of the v3.0 immunoSEQ assay was at survey level. The protocol was immunoSEQ multiplex PCR, while the TCRdb copy is restricted to in-frame clones and leaves out a portion. The profile covers some 20,000 clones, with roughly 78% appearing a single time and almost 8% taken by the ten largest. As concerns this clone: Its specificity is unknown.

This rearrangement joins TRBV29-1 to TRBJ2-5; TRBD1 or TRBD2 may be the D gene (5 bases each). This TCR was sampled from a woman aged 40 to 55 with HIV. The material sequenced was unsorted PBMCs, taken at the start of antiretroviral therapy, before treatment. The CDR3 here is CSVKPPRGRKQETQYF. As DNA, the CDR3 is TGCAGCGTGAAACCCCCTAGGGGACGGAAGCAAGAGACCCAGTACTTC.